Below, one TCR beta chain is given with its context. This record belongs to a study of blood T cell repertoires in COVID-19. The CDR3 consists of 15 residues. Trimming cost V 5 bases and J 5 bases; bases outside gene matches: 6. Looked up from germline, CDR1 is SNHLY and CDR2 is FYNNEI. Clones were sequenced by immunoSEQ multiplex PCR, and TCRdb holds only the in-frame ones, with some missing. The repertoire holds roughly 90,000 clones, with around 88% as singletons. The chain recombines TRBV2 with TRBJ2-5; 12 nucleotides line up with TRBD2. Sequenced input: peripheral blood. This TCR was recovered from a human donor in a cohort sampled during active COVID-19. The CDR3 spells CASSRTSGDRETQYF. CDR3 bases: TGTGCCAGCAGTCGGACTAGCGGGGATCGGGAGACCCAGTACTTC.